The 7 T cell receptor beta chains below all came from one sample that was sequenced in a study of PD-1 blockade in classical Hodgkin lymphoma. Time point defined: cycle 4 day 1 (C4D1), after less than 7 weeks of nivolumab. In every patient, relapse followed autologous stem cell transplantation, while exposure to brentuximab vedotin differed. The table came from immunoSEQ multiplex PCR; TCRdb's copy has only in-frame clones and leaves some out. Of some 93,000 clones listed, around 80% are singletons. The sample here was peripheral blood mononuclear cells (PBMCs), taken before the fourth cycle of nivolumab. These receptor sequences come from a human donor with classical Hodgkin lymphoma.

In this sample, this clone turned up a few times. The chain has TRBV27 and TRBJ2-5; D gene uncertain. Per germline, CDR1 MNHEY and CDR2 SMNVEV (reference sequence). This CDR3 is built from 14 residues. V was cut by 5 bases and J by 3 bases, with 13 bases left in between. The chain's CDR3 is CASSPIGSEETQYF. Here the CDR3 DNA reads TGTGCCAGCAGTCCCATTGGCAGTGAAGAGACCCAGTACTTC.

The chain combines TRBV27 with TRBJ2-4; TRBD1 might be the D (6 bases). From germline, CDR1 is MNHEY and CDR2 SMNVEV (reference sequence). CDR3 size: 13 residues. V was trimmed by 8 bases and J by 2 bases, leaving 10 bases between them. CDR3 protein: CASGGNSKNIQYF. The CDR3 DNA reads TGTGCCAGCGGGGGCAACTCCAAAAACATTCAGTACTTC.

CDR3 sequence (DNA): TGTGCCAGCTCACCGGCGGGACAGGGGGGCGAGCAGTACTTC. It codes for CASSPAGQGGEQYF. The rearrangement links TRBV18 to TRBJ2-7, with 11 bases aligning to TRBD1. J was trimmed by 6 bases and V by 3 bases; bases with no gene match: 4. CDR3 size: 14 residues. Germline CDR1 reads KGHSH; CDR2 reads LQKENI.

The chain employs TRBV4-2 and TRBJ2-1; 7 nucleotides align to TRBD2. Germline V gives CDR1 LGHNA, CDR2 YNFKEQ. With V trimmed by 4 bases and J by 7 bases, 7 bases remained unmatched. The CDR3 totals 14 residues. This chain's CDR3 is CASSPALLANEQFF. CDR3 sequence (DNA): TGTGCCAGCAGCCCCGCTTTACTAGCGAATGAGCAGTTCTTC.

The CDR3 is CASSIDLALYGYTF. Written as DNA, the CDR3 is TGTGCCAGTAGTATAGATCTGGCCCTCTATGGCTACACCTTC. V usage is TRBV19 and J usage is TRBJ1-2, with D hard to call. Trimming pared 0 bases from V and 4 bases from J, leaving 9 bases between. The V gene's germline CDR1 is LNHDA and CDR2 SQIVND (reference sequence). The CDR3 spans 14 residues.

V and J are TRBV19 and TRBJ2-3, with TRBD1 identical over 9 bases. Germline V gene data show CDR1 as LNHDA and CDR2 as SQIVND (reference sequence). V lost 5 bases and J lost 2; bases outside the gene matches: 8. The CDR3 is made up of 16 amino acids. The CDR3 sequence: CASSVRDRGDTDTQYF. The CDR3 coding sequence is TGTGCCAGTAGTGTCCGAGACAGGGGGGACACAGATACGCAGTATTTT. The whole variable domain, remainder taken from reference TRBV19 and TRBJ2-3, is DGGITQSPKYLFRKEGQNVTLSCEQNLNHDAMYWYRQDPGQGLRLIYYSQIVNDFQKGDIAEGYSVSREKKESFPLTVTSAQKNPTAFYLCASSVRDRGDTDTQYFGPGTRLTVL.

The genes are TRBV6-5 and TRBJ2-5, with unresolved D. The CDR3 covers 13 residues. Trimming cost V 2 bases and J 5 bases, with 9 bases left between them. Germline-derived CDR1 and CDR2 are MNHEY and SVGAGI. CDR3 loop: CASSYGSTETQYF. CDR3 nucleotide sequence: TGTGCCAGCAGTTACGGGTCGACGGAGACCCAGTACTTC.